Detailed here is one T cell receptor (beta chain). This entry is derived from a study of blood T cell repertoires in COVID-19. Study-wide context: The United States, Italy and Spain provided the acute and convalescent COVID-19 samples. PBMCs, B-cell-depleted T cells, or T cells were the source of the cDNA or gDNA that made up the material.

Germline V gene sequence: CDR1 LGHNA, CDR2 YSLEER. The length of the CDR3 is 17 residues. Trimming left V 0 bases short and J 3 bases short, with 17 bases between. Methods used by the authors: Scientists estimated how many nucleated cells there were by amplifying reference gene primers. TCRdb's copy holds only in-frame clones and misses some; the assay was immunoSEQ multiplex PCR. The V and J calls and clone size come from that table; D and trimming were worked out from the DNA. In the table there are roughly 140,000 clones, under 90% of which are singletons. What was sequenced was peripheral blood. The clonotype was recovered from a human donor in a cohort sampled during active COVID-19. This chain connects TRBV4-3 to TRBJ1-2; a weak D match, TRBD1 (5 bases). The CDR3 is CASSQDTGRAFDYGYTF. The CDR3 DNA reads as TGCGCCAGCAGCCAAGATACAGGCCGAGCGTTTGACTATGGCTACACCTTC.